These T cell receptor beta chains were read from a single sample in a study of molecular identifiers for immune sequencing clone quantification. MiXCR, run by TCRdb on the PCR reads, gives a single entry per CDR3 protein. The repertoire holds about 510,000 distinct CDR3 sequences, with 20% to 25% as singletons. Input material: naive CD8+ T cells from blood, with Jurkat cell RNA spiked in. The source is a human donor in good health. Some libraries in this study had Jurkat cell RNA spiked in. Both conserved end residues are part of each CDR3. A D gene is named only where the DNA matches it firmly. Only part of the rows carry a size: once, few, many, or a class if the clone is expanded.

many	TRBV7-9	TRBJ2-2	-	TGTGCCAGCAGCTTGACAGGAGGCACCGGGGAGCTGTTTTTT	CASSLTGGTGELFF
-	TRBV2	TRBJ1-5	-	TGTGCCAGCAGTGGCCGGGTTACATATAGCAATCAGCCCCAGCATTTT	CASSGRVTYSNQPQHF
many	TRBV5-8	TRBJ2-3	-	TGTGCCAGCAGTTTAGAAGGGTTCCGGGGGCCCACAGATACGCAGTATTTT	CASSLEGFRGPTDTQYF
-	TRBV30	TRBJ1-1	-	TGTGCCTGGAGTACACTGTCGAACACTGAAGCTTTCTTT	CAWSTLSNTEAFF
few	TRBV2	TRBJ2-7	TRBD1	TGTGCCAGCAGTGCAGGGACAGCAACCTCCTACGAGCAGTACTTC	CASSAGTATSYEQYF
few	TRBV29-1	TRBJ2-1	TRBD2	TGCAGCGTTGAACTAGCGGGGGCCTCCTACAATGAGCAGTTCTTC	CSVELAGASYNEQFF
few	TRBV5-4	TRBJ2-5	-	TGTGCCAGCAGCAACAAATACAGGGAGTCGGGAGAGACCCAGTACTTC	CASSNKYRESGETQYF
-	TRBV4-1	TRBJ2-7	-	TGCGCCAGCAGCCAAGATGCAGCGGGCCTCTCCTACGAGCGGTACTTC	CASSQDAAGLSYERYF
many	TRBV7-9	TRBJ1-1	-	TGTGCCAGCAGCTTAGATTCGTCGCGGGGGAAAGCTTTCTTT	CASSLDSSRGKAFF
-	TRBV27	TRBJ2-7	TRBD1	TGTGCCAGCAGTTTAAGGGGGACAGCAACCTACGAGCAGTACTTC	CASSLRGTATYEQYF
-	TRBV10-3	TRBJ1-2	-	TGTGCCATCAGTCTTAGGCAGGGCGATGGCTACACCTTC	CAISLRQGDGYTF
-	TRBV4-1	TRBJ1-5	-	TGCGCCAGCAGCCAAGTTTATGGGTTTAGTCAGCCCCAGCATTTT	CASSQVYGFSQPQHF
-	TRBV7-2	TRBJ1-5	TRBD1	TGTGCCAGCAGCCCTGGACAGGGAATCAATCAGCCCCAGCATTTT	CASSPGQGINQPQHF
many	TRBV6-6	TRBJ2-3	-	TGTGCCAGCAGTCTTAGTCCGGCTGCAGATACGCAGTATTTT	CASSLSPAADTQYF
few	TRBV3-1	TRBJ2-3	-	TGTGCCAGCAGGGACGTAGATACGCAGTATTTT	CASRDVDTQYF
many	TRBV7-8	TRBJ2-3	-	TGTGCCAGCAGCTTAGCATCCCAGGTTTATACGCAGTATTTT	CASSLASQVYTQYF
-	TRBV12-3/TRBV12-4	TRBJ1-2	-	TGTGCCAGCAGTTTAGTTTGGGGCATATATGGCTACACCTTC	CASSLVWGIYGYTF
many	TRBV27	TRBJ2-7	TRBD2	TGTGCCAGCAGTTTATCGGTTACTAGCGGGAGGCCTCACTTC	CASSLSVTSGRPHF
many	TRBV6-2/TRBV6-3	TRBJ2-7	-	TGTGCCAGCAGTTACGGGGCCCCCTACGAGCAGTACTTC	CASSYGAPYEQYF
many	TRBV7-6	TRBJ2-1	TRBD1	TGTGCCAGCAGCTGGGGACAGGGTGGCAATGAGCAGTTCTTC	CASSWGQGGNEQFF
few	TRBV6-5	TRBJ1-6	-	TGTGCCAGCAGTTACGGGCAATATAATTCACCCCTCCACTTT	CASSYGQYNSPLHF
-	TRBV12-3/TRBV12-4	TRBJ1-4	TRBD1	TGTGCCAGCAGTTCTGACAGGGTACCTAATGAAAAACTGTTTTTT	CASSSDRVPNEKLFF
few	TRBV30	TRBJ2-2	-	TGTGCCTGCCCACAACCGGACTCCCATTCGTTCGGGGTCTCCGGGGAGCTGTTTTTT	CACPQPDSHSFGVSGELFF
few	TRBV19	TRBJ2-6	-	TGTGCCAGTATCCCCACGAAAGGCGGCGGGGCCAACGTCCTGACTTTC	CASIPTKGGGANVLTF
many	TRBV14	TRBJ1-2	TRBD1	TGTGCCAGCAGAGAGACAGGGAACTATGGCTACACCTTC	CASRETGNYGYTF
few	TRBV20-1	TRBJ1-1	-	TGCAGTGCTAGATTTGCCGGGAATGGGATCACTGAAGCTTTCTTT	CSARFAGNGITEAFF
-	TRBV4-3	TRBJ2-5	-	TGCGCCAGCAGCCATTGGGCAGGTGGCGAGACCCAGTACTTC	CASSHWAGGETQYF